Presented here are 3 T cell receptor beta chains from one specimen sequenced in a study of cytomegalovirus exposure and HLA in healthy donors. Use of 60 Vbeta and 13 Jbeta primers characterized the PCR. Some clones are missing from TCRdb's copy, which holds only in-frame ones; the method was immunoSEQ multiplex PCR. Among about 160,000 clones listed, more than 65% were seen once. Input material: PBMCs. Every receptor here comes from a male donor in good health and CMV-seronegative.

The rearrangement uses TRBV28 and TRBJ2-2, with 7 bases fitting TRBD1. Germline V gene lookup returns CDR1 MDHEN and CDR2 SYDVKM. The CDR3 consists of 14 residues. The junction had 11 bases not matched to a gene; V was cut back by 10 bases and J by 6 bases. Here the CDR3 reads CATKQGMWAGELFF. CDR3 bases: TGTGCCACCAAACAGGGGATGTGGGCCGGGGAGCTGTTTTTT.

The V gene is TRBV7-2, the J gene TRBJ2-3, with D possibly TRBD2 on 5 matching bases. CDR1 and CDR2 (germline): SGHTA, FQGNSA. This CDR3 has 15 residues. V gave up 5 bases and J gave up 4 bases, with 16 bases separating them. CDR3 DNA sequence: TGTGCCAGCAGCCGGTCACGGGGAAAGGCAGATACGCAGTATTTT. Its protein is CASSRSRGKADTQYF.

The chain employs TRBV27 and TRBJ2-1; unclear D gene. The V end lost 6 bases, the J end lost 0 bases, and 12 bases lay between the germline ends. The CDR3 is 15 amino acids. Germline-derived CDR1 and CDR2 are MNHEY and SMNVEV (reference sequence). For the CDR3, the DNA is TGTGCCAGCAGACCAGTTCCCAGCTCCTACAATGAGCAGTTCTTC. This translates into CASRPVPSSYNEQFF.